The 4 T cell receptor beta chains below come from one sample, sequenced in a study of blood T cell repertoires in COVID-19. Here immunoSEQ multiplex PCR was the method, and the copy in TCRdb shows in-frame clones only, minus some. The sample records 300,000 to 450,000 clones, roughly 80% being singletons. Sequenced input: peripheral blood. The receptor set was obtained from a human donor with acute or convalescent COVID-19. The donor label of this sample is uncertain.

V is TRBV20-1 and J is TRBJ1-1; D remains ambiguous. Trimming cost V 0 bases and J 7 bases, with 6 bases left between them. Germline V gives CDR1 DFQATT, CDR2 SNEGSKA (reference sequence). The CDR3 spans 11 residues. The CDR3, as DNA: TGCAGTGCTAGAGAGCGAATTGAAGCTTTCTTT. Translated: CSARERIEAFF.

This chain connects TRBV9 to TRBJ1-3; D is undetermined. Per germline, CDR1 SGDLS and CDR2 YYNGEE. The CDR3 runs to 15 residues. Trimming took off 2 bases at V and 2 bases at J, with 11 bases between the two ends. The CDR3 protein is CASSVGWQAGNTIYF. The DNA for the CDR3 is TGTGCCAGCAGCGTCGGTTGGCAGGCTGGAAACACCATATATTTT.

Comments on this clone: This sample includes further DNA sequences coding for the same CDR3. J is TRBJ2-3 and V is TRBV5-1, with D possibly matching TRBD2 (6 bases). Per germline, CDR1 SGHRS and CDR2 YFSETQ. This CDR3 has 15 amino acids. The V and J ends lost 0 bases and 0 bases respectively, with 8 bases between them. CDR3 sequence (DNA): TGCGCCAGCAGCTTGGCCGGGGGAAGCACAGATACGCAGTATTTT. Translation gives CASSLAGGSTDTQYF.

J is TRBJ2-1 and V is TRBV6-6, with TRBD2 matching 16 bases. The CDR3 runs to 20 residues. Germline lookup yields CDR1 MNHNY and CDR2 SVGAGI (reference sequence). The V and J ends lost 5 bases and 7 bases, in that order; junction bases with no gene match: 17. CDR3: CASSPTVLGLAGGPINEQFF. DNA of the CDR3: TGTGCCAGCAGTCCTACCGTGCTGGGACTAGCGGGGGGGCCAATTAATGAGCAGTTCTTC.